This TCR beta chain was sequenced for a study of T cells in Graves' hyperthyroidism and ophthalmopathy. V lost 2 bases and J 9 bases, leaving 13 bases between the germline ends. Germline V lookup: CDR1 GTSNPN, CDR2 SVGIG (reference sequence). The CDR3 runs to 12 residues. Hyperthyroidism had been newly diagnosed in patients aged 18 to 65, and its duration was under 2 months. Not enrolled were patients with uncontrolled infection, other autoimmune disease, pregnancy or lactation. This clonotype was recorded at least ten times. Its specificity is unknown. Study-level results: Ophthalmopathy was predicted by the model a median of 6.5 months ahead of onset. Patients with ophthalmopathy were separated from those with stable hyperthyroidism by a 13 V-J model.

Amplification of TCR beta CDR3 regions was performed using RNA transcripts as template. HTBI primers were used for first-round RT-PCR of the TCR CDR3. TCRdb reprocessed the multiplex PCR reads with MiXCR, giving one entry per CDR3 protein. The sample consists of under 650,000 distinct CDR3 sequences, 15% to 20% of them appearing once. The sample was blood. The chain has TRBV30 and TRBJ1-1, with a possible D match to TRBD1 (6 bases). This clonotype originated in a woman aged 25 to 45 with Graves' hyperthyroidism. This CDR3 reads CAWSIQGFQAFF. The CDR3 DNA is TGTGCCTGGAGTATACAGGGCTTTCAAGCTTTCTTT.